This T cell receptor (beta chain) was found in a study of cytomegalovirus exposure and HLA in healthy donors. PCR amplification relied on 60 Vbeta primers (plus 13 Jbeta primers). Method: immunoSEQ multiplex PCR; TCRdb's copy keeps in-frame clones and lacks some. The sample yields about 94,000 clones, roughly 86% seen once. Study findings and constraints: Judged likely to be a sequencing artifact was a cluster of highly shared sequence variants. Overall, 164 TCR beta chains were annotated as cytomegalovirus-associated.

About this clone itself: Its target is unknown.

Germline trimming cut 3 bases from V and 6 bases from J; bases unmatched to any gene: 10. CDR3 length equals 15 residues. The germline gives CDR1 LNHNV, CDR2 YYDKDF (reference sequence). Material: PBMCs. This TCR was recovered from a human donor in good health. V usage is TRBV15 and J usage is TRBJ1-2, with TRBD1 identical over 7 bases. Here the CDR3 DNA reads TGTGCCACCAGCAGGAACAGGGGAACCTTTGATGGCTACACCTTC. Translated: CATSRNRGTFDGYTF.